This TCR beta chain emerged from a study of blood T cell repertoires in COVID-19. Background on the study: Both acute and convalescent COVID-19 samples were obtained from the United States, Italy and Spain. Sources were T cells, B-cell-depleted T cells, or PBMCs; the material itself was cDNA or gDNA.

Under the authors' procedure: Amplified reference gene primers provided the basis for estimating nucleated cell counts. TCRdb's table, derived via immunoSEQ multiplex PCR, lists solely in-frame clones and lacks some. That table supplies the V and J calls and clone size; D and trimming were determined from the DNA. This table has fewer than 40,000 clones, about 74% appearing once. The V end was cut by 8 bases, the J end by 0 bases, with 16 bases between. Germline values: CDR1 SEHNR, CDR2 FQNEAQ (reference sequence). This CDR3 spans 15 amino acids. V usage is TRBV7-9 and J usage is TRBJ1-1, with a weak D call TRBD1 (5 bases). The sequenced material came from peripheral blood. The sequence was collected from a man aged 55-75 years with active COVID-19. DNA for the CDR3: TGTGCCAGCTTAGAACCTGGACACATGAACACTGAAGCTTTCTTT. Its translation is CASLEPGHMNTEAFF.